Below, 29 T cell receptor beta chains from the same sample are listed, as sequenced in a study of blood T cell repertoires in COVID-19. Generated by immunoSEQ multiplex PCR, the TCRdb table keeps only in-frame clones and is missing some. The table has under 140,000 clones, about 80% seen once. Sample: peripheral blood. All receptors come from a woman older than 75 with active or convalescent COVID-19.

The chain joins TRBV4-1 to TRBJ1-6; 10 bases align to TRBD1. The CDR3 is 14 amino acids. Germline values: CDR1 MGHRA, CDR2 YSYEKL. Trimming at V came to 4 bases and at J to 9 bases, leaving 3 bases not matched to a gene. The CDR3 here is CASSPRDRGSPLHF. The DNA of the CDR3 is TGCGCCAGCAGCCCCCGGGACAGGGGTTCACCCCTCCACTTT.

The rearrangement uses TRBV3-1 (or the pseudogene TRBV3-2) and TRBJ2-1; D is unclear. Looked up from germline, CDR1 is LGHDT and CDR2 is YNNKEL (reference sequence). This CDR3 is built from 13 residues. Trimming removed 0 bases at V and 9 bases at J, with 9 bases between. The CDR3 is CASSQDLWSEQFF. The CDR3 nucleotides are TGTGCCAGCAGCCAAGATCTATGGAGTGAGCAGTTCTTC.

The chain combines TRBV11-3 with TRBJ2-1; 7 nucleotides line up with TRBD1. V dropped 4 bases and J dropped 7; count of bases not matched to a gene: 16. The CDR3 totals 17 residues. Germline CDR1 reads SGHNT; CDR2 reads YENEEA. The CDR3 nucleotides read TGTGCCAGCAGCTCGTTTCTTGGACAGGCCGGTGGGAATGAGCAGTTCTTC. This translates into CASSSFLGQAGGNEQFF.

V and J are TRBV3-1 (or the pseudogene TRBV3-2) and TRBJ2-5; D perhaps matches TRBD1 (6 bases). Trimming removed 4 bases at V and 6 bases at J, with 15 bases between. The germline V gene has CDR1 LGHDT and CDR2 YNNKEL (reference sequence). The CDR3 loop spans 14 amino acids. The CDR3 here is CASSPSGAEKTQYF. In DNA, the CDR3 is TGTGCCAGCAGCCCTTCAGGGGCGGAGAAGACCCAGTACTTC.

This clone has only one observation. The gene calls are TRBV5-6 and TRBJ1-1; D is possibly TRBD1 (5 bases). CDR3 length: 15 residues. V was trimmed by 0 bases and J by 0 bases, leaving 9 bases between them. Germline CDR1 reads SGHDT; CDR2 reads YYEEEE. The chain's CDR3 is CASSLDRTVNTEAFF. In DNA form, the CDR3 reads TGTGCCAGCAGCTTGGACAGGACGGTGAACACTGAAGCTTTCTTT.

This chain connects TRBV7-9 to TRBJ1-2; the D gene is possibly TRBD1 (6 bases). V was clipped by 5 bases and J by 2 bases, with 12 bases between them. There are 14 residues in the CDR3. Germline CDR1 SEHNR, CDR2 FQNEAQ (reference sequence). CDR3 amino acids: CASSDGQLNYGYTF. CDR3 DNA: TGTGCCAGCAGCGACGGACAGCTCAACTATGGCTACACCTTC.

The chain is built from TRBV20-1 and TRBJ2-7, with a possible D match to TRBD1 (6 bases). V was cut by 3 bases and J by 4 bases, with 16 bases left in between. Germline V CDR1 and CDR2: DFQATT, SNEGSKA (reference sequence). The CDR3 is made up of 14 amino acids. Here the CDR3 reads CSASLRTALYEQYF. CDR3 sequence (DNA): TGCAGTGCTAGTCTGCGGACAGCATTATACGAGCAGTACTTC.

The chain combines TRBV11-2 with TRBJ2-5; maybe TRBD2 (6 bases). This CDR3 has 13 residues. V lost 5 bases to trimming and J lost 4 bases, with 11 bases between them. The germline V gene has CDR1 SGHAT and CDR2 FQNNGV. In DNA form, the CDR3 reads TGTGCCAGCAGCCCCGCTAGCGCAGAGACCCAGTACTTC. Amino acid sequence: CASSPASAETQYF.

CDR3 nucleotides: TGTGCCACCAGCAGAGATCGAGACAGGGCGGGCTACACCTTC. It is translated as CATSRDRDRAGYTF. V gene TRBV15 combines with J gene TRBJ1-2; 7 nucleotides match TRBD1. CDR3 length: 14 amino acids. The V gene end was trimmed by 0 bases and the J gene end by 8 bases; junction bases not matched to a gene: 6. Per germline, CDR1 LNHNV and CDR2 YYDKDF (reference sequence).

This clone has a single count. The chain couples TRBV15 to TRBJ1-5; 7 bases agree with TRBD1. This CDR3 has 14 residues. Germline V gene sequence: CDR1 LNHNV, CDR2 YYDKDF (reference sequence). V lost 2 bases to trimming and J lost 8 bases; unmatched junction nucleotides: 6. The CDR3 region has the DNA TGTGCCACCAGCAGACAGGGGGTTGCGGAGCCCCAGCATTTT. It specifies CATSRQGVAEPQHF.

In this sample, this clone turned up once. V usage is TRBV28 and J usage is TRBJ1-3, with 7 bases aligning to TRBD1. The CDR3 contains 16 residues. With 5 bases clipped from V and 0 bases from J, the junction kept 7 bases outside the gene matches. Germline V CDR1 and CDR2: MDHEN, SYDVKM. CDR3 in amino acids: CASSPSGTVSGNTIYF. CDR3 bases: TGTGCCAGCAGTCCCTCCGGGACAGTCTCTGGAAACACCATATATTTT. Combining the CDR3 with reference TRBV28 and TRBJ1-3 gives the whole variable domain DVKVTQSSRYLVKRTGEKVFLECVQDMDHENMFWYRQDPGLGLRLIYFSYDVKMKEKGDIPEGYSVSREKKERFSLILESASTNQTSMYLCASSPSGTVSGNTIYFGEGSWLTVV.

The V and J genes are TRBV7-2 and TRBJ2-7; D perhaps matches TRBD1 (6 bases). This CDR3 contains 17 residues. Trimming shortened V by 4 bases and J by 2 bases, and 21 bases separated the two germline ends. Germline V gives CDR1 SGHTA, CDR2 FQGNSA. CDR3 nucleotides: TGTGCCAGCAGCTCCAGAGGGGGTTCGGGGAGAGCCTACGAGCAGTACTTC. It encodes CASSSRGGSGRAYEQYF.

The rearrangement uses TRBV28 and TRBJ2-5, with 8 bases aligning to TRBD2. Germline assignment: CDR1 MDHEN and CDR2 SYDVKM. Unmatched junction bases numbered 18, after V lost 6 bases and J lost 6 bases. This CDR3 is built from 17 residues. CDR3 loop: CASSTPAGGGRTQTQYF. Here the CDR3 DNA reads TGTGCCAGCAGCACACCGGCGGGGGGCGGGAGAACCCAGACCCAGTACTTC.

The gene calls are TRBV19 and TRBJ2-3; 7 nucleotides agree with TRBD2. Losses at the gene ends were 3 bases for V and 4 bases for J; bases not matched to a gene: 7. Per germline, CDR1 LNHDA and CDR2 SQIVND (reference sequence). The CDR3 length is 15 residues. In DNA form, the CDR3 reads TGTGCCAGTAGTATTGGAGCGGGGCCCCCAGATACGCAGTATTTT. Translation: CASSIGAGPPDTQYF.

The V gene is TRBV19, the J gene TRBJ1-1; a weak D match, TRBD1 (5 bases). This CDR3 spans 14 amino acids. The germline V gene has CDR1 LNHDA and CDR2 SQIVND (reference sequence). V was clipped by 9 bases and J by 4 bases, with 18 bases between them. The CDR3 DNA is TGTGCCAGCCTTGGGACTCCGAGTTTCACTGAAGCTTTCTTT. Amino acid sequence: CASLGTPSFTEAFF.

This clone was found many times. This rearrangement joins TRBV5-1 to TRBJ2-3; 8 bases agree with TRBD2. Looked up from germline, CDR1 is SGHRS and CDR2 is YFSETQ. The trim removed 5 bases at V and 3 bases at J, leaving 11 bases unmatched. This CDR3 region has 16 residues. The CDR3, as DNA: TGCGCCAGCAGTTTTCTAGCGGGCTCGGAGACAGATACGCAGTATTTT. Translating it yields CASSFLAGSETDTQYF.

J is TRBJ1-5 and V is TRBV30; D is ambiguous. With 1 base removed from V and 1 base from J, the gap between germline ends came to 5 bases. Germline assignment: CDR1 GTSNPN and CDR2 SVGIG (reference sequence). The CDR3 length is 13 residues. The CDR3 DNA reads TGTGCCTGGAGTGACCGGAGCAATCAGCCCCAGCATTTT. Its protein is CAWSDRSNQPQHF.

The gene calls are TRBV5-1 and TRBJ2-3, with 14 bases aligning to TRBD2. The V gene end was trimmed by 3 bases and the J gene end by 6 bases; junction bases not matched to a gene: 6. Germline V gene sequence: CDR1 SGHRS, CDR2 YFSETQ. This CDR3 is 16 amino acids long. The chain's CDR3 is CASSYGLAGGADTQYF. The CDR3 nucleotides read TGCGCCAGCAGCTACGGACTAGCGGGAGGCGCGGATACGCAGTATTTT.

The chain uses TRBV10-3 and TRBJ1-2; D gene unclear. Per germline, CDR1 ENHRY and CDR2 SYGVKD. Trimming stripped 2 bases from V and 0 bases from J, with 7 bases between. This CDR3 is 14 amino acids long. DNA of the CDR3: TGTGCCATCAGTGAGACACCCGCTAACTATGGCTACACCTTC. Translating it yields CAISETPANYGYTF.

This chain links TRBV7-3 with TRBJ2-1, with 11 bases lining up with TRBD2. The trim removed 0 bases at V and 2 bases at J, leaving 6 bases unmatched. This CDR3 is built from 18 residues. CDR1 and CDR2 from the germline V gene are SGHTA and FQGTGA. CDR3 bases: TGTGCCAGCAGCTTAACGCCCTCTAGCGGGAGGCCCTACAATGAGCAGTTCTTC. This translates into CASSLTPSSGRPYNEQFF.

Notes on this clone: Other DNA sequences in the sample encode the same CDR3. This sequence joins TRBV19 and TRBJ1-5, with TRBD1 as a possible D gene (5 bases). The CDR3 runs 14 residues. In germline, CDR1 is LNHDA, CDR2 SQIVND (reference sequence). V was clipped by 3 bases and J by 4 bases, with 10 bases between them. As DNA, the CDR3 is TGTGCCAGTAGTATTTCAGGGTTTAATCAGCCCCAGCATTTT. Translated, it gives CASSISGFNQPQHF.

CDR3 bases: TGTGCCAGCAGTCCGGGTCCCTCCTACGAGCAGTACTTC. As protein: CASSPGPSYEQYF. This sequence joins TRBV12-3 or TRBV12-4 and TRBJ2-7; D unresolved. The ends were cut back, 5 bases at V and 0 bases at J, with 8 bases in the middle. This CDR3 has 13 amino acids.

This rearrangement joins TRBV5-6 to TRBJ2-1, with 8 bases lining up with TRBD2. The ends lost 0 bases at V and 4 bases at J; junction bases unmatched: 6. The CDR3 runs to 16 residues. Per germline, CDR1 SGHDT and CDR2 YYEEEE. Here the CDR3 reads CASSLEGTRLYNEQFF. CDR3 in DNA: TGTGCCAGCAGCTTGGAGGGGACTAGGTTATACAATGAGCAGTTCTTC.

The chain carries TRBV3-1 (or the pseudogene TRBV3-2) and TRBJ2-3; D might be TRBD2 (5 bases). Trimming removed 1 base at V and 1 base at J, with 9 bases between. The germline gives CDR1 LGHDT, CDR2 YNNKEL (reference sequence). The CDR3 runs to 15 residues. The CDR3 is CASSQVWGGTDTQYF. The CDR3 coding sequence is TGTGCCAGCAGCCAAGTCTGGGGAGGCACAGATACGCAGTATTTT.

V usage is TRBV4-2 and J usage is TRBJ2-6; 8 nucleotides align to TRBD2. The CDR3 is 16 amino acids. In germline, CDR1 is LGHNA, CDR2 YNFKEQ. V was clipped by 6 bases and J by 1 base; unmatched bases: 5. The CDR3 loop reads CASRSLAGSGANVLTF. In nucleotides, the CDR3 is TGTGCCAGCAGATCTTTAGCGGGATCTGGGGCCAACGTCCTGACTTTC.

V and J are TRBV3-1 (or the pseudogene TRBV3-2) and TRBJ2-1; 9 nucleotides agree with TRBD2. The CDR3 spans 14 residues. CDR1 and CDR2 (germline): LGHDT, YNNKEL (reference sequence). Trimming removed 0 bases from V and 14 bases from J; junction bases left unmatched: 8. In DNA, the CDR3 is TGTGCCAGCAGCCAAGATTGGGGCGGGAGGGCCGAGTTCTTC. Amino acids: CASSQDWGGRAEFF.

The CDR3 reads CASSLRLRFSYEQYF. The CDR3 nucleotides are TGTGCCAGCAGTTTACGACTAAGGTTCTCCTACGAGCAGTACTTC. This rearrangement joins TRBV27 to TRBJ2-7; D possibly corresponds to TRBD2 (5 bases). Trimming pared 2 bases from V and 0 bases from J, leaving 11 bases between. The CDR3 sequence is 15 residues long. The germline gives CDR1 MNHEY, CDR2 SMNVEV (reference sequence).

The rearrangement joins TRBV4-2 to TRBJ2-3; 7 bases are shared with TRBD2. The germline CDR1 and CDR2 sequences are LGHNA and YNFKEQ. The CDR3 length is 17 residues. J was trimmed by 1 base and V by 0 bases; bases with no gene match: 7. This CDR3 is CASSQDGGGLRTDTQYF. The CDR3 region has the DNA TGTGCCAGCAGCCAAGATGGCGGGGGACTCCGCACAGATACGCAGTATTTT.

This clone was picked up a small number of times. The CDR3 is CASSLMGGPTKETQYF. The DNA of the CDR3 is TGTGCCAGCAGCTTGATGGGAGGGCCTACGAAAGAGACCCAGTACTTC. The gene calls are TRBV5-5 and TRBJ2-5; 7 bases align to TRBD2. The CDR3 totals 16 residues. V dropped 1 base and J dropped 3; count of bases not matched to a gene: 9. Germline V CDR1 and CDR2: SGHKS, YYEKEE (reference sequence).